What follows describes a single T cell receptor beta chain. This sample stems from a study of Ad26.COV2.S vaccination and SARS-CoV-2 variants. The assay was immunoSEQ multiplex PCR, and TCRdb's table has in-frame clones only and misses some. Among more than 150,000 clones, around 88% were seen once, and the ten largest hold about 5.9%. Unmatched junction bases numbered 5, after V lost 2 bases and J lost 7 bases. The CDR3 is 15 amino acids. Germline V gene sequence: CDR1 MNHEY, CDR2 SVGAGI. The origin of this receptor is a human donor who had recovered from COVID-19. The genes are TRBV6-5 and TRBJ2-1; 10 nucleotides agree with TRBD1. Specimen: peripheral blood, collected after recovery from COVID-19. The CDR3 loop is CASSYQGQGWNEQFF. In nucleotides, the CDR3 is TGTGCCAGCAGTTACCAGGGACAGGGGTGGAATGAGCAGTTCTTC.